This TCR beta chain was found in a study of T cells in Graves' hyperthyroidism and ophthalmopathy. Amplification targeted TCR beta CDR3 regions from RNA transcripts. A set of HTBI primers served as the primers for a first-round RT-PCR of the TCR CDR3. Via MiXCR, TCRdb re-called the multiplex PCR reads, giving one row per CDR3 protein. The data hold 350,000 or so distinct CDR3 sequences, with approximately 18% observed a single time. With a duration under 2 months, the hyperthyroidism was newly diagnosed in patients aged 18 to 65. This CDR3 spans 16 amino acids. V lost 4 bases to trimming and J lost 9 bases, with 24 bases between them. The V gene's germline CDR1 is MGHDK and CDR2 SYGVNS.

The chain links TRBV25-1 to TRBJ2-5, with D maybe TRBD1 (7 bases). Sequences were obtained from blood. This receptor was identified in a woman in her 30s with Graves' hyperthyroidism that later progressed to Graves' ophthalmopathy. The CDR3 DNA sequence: TGTGCCAGCAGTGTTAGTAGCGGTAATCTTCAGGGGGCCCAGTACTTC. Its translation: CASSVSSGNLQGAQYF.